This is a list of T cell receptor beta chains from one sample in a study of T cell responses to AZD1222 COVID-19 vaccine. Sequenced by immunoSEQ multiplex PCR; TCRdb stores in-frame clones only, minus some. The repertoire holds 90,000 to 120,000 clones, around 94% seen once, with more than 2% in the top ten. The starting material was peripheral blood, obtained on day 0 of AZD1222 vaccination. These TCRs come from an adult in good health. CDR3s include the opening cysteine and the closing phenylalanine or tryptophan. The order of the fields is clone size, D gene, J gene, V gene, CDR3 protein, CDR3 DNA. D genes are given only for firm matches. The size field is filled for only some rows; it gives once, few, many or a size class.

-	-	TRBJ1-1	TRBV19	CASSTPTGAMNTEAFF	TGTGCCAGTAGTACTCCGACAGGAGCTATGAACACTGAAGCTTTCTTT
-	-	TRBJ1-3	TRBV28	CASRRGPGNTIYF	TGTGCCAGCAGGAGGGGCCCTGGAAACACCATATATTTT
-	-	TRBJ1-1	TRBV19	CASSIDFDTAGRNTEAFF	TGTGCCAGTAGTATAGATTTTGACACGGCGGGGAGGAACACTGAAGCTTTCTTT
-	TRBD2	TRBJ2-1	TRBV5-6	CASSLGLTSGIYNEQFF	TGTGCCAGCAGCTTGGGCCTTACTAGCGGGATTTACAATGAGCAGTTCTTC
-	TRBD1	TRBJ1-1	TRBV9	CASSGQGYTEAFF	TGTGCCAGCAGCGGACAGGGGTACACTGAAGCTTTCTTT
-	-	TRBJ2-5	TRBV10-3	CAISDGMVKTQYF	TGTGCCATCAGTGATGGGATGGTGAAGACCCAGTACTTC
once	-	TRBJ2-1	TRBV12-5	CASGFIQDYNEQFF	TGTGCTAGTGGTTTCATACAGGACTACAATGAGCAGTTCTTC
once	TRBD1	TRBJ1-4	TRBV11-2	CASSSHQGDGKLFF	TGTGCCAGCAGCTCCCACCAGGGGGACGGAAAACTGTTTTTT
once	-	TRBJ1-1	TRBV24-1	CATSESDSLNTEAFF	TGTGCCACCAGTGAGTCTGACAGCCTGAACACTGAAGCTTTCTTT
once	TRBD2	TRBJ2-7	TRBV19	CASSLPGLVYEQYF	TGTGCCAGTAGCTTGCCGGGACTAGTTTACGAGCAGTACTTC
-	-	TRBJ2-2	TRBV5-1	CASSLGRPGELFF	TGCGCCAGCAGCTTGGGGCGTCCCGGGGAGCTGTTTTTT
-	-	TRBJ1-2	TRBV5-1	CASSLAENYGYTF	TGCGCCAGCAGCTTGGCAGAAAACTATGGCTACACCTTC
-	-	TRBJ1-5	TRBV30	CAWSVSRTSRSNQPQHF	TGTGCCTGGAGTGTATCCAGAACTAGTAGAAGCAATCAGCCCCAGCATTTT
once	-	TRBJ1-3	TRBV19	CATEFNTIYF	TGTGCCACCGAATTCAACACCATATATTTT
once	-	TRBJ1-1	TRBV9	CASSVGSGVPNTEAFF	TGTGCCAGCAGCGTAGGCTCCGGGGTCCCCAACACTGAAGCTTTCTTT
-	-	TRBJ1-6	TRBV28	CASRGSYNSPLHF	TGTGCCAGCAGGGGCTCCTATAATTCACCCCTCCACTTT
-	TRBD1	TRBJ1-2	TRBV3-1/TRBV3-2	CASSLYGQGDGYTF	TGTGCCAGCAGCCTTTACGGACAGGGGGATGGCTACACCTTC
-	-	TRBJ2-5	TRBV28	CASRWTAQETQYF	TGTGCCAGCCGGTGGACAGCCCAAGAGACCCAGTACTTC
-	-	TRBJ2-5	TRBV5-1	CASSYPSSGTPNQETQYF	TGCGCCAGCAGCTACCCCTCATCCGGGACTCCAAATCAAGAGACCCAGTACTTC
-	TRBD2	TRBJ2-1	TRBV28	CASSWGGGVQNEQFF	TGTGCCAGCAGTTGGGGCGGGGGGGTCCAAAATGAGCAGTTCTTC
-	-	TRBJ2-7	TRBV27	CASTPRRGAAREQYF	TGTGCCAGCACTCCGCGCCGGGGGGCCGCGAGGGAGCAGTACTTC
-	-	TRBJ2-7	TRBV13	CASSLASAYEQYF	TGTGCCAGCAGCTTAGCGTCGGCCTACGAGCAGTACTTC
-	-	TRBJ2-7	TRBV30	CAWTNTYEQYF	TGTGCCTGGACGAATACCTACGAGCAGTACTTC
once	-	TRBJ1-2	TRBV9	CASSVDERDGNYGYTF	TGTGCCAGCAGCGTAGATGAAAGGGACGGCAACTATGGCTACACCTTC
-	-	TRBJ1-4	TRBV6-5	CASSYRDRATNEKLFF	TGTGCCAGCAGTTACCGAGATCGGGCAACTAATGAAAAACTGTTTTTT
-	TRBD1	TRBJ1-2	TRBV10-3	CAISELKGTDRTF	TGTGCCATCAGTGAGTTAAAGGGTACGGACAGGACCTTC
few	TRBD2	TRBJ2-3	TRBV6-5	CASRGLAKNTDTQYF	TGTGCCAGCAGAGGACTAGCCAAAAACACAGATACGCAGTATTTT
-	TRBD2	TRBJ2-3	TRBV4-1	CASSEGRGAQYF	TGCGCCAGCAGCGAAGGGAGGGGTGCGCAGTATTTT
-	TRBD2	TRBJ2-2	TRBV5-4	CASREASGGAMATGELFF	TGTGCCAGCAGGGAAGCTAGCGGGGGGGCTATGGCCACCGGGGAGCTGTTTTTT
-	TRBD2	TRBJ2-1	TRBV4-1	CASSQEKVTSGGFEQFF	TGCGCCAGCAGCCAAGAGAAGGTGACTAGCGGGGGTTTTGAGCAGTTCTTC
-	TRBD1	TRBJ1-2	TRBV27	CASSFGTDYGYTF	TGTGCCAGCAGTTTCGGGACAGACTATGGCTACACCTTC
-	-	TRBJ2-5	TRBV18	CASSPDLSETQYF	TGTGCCAGCTCACCCGACCTGAGCGAGACCCAGTACTTC
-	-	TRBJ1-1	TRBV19	CASSALDSMGTEAFF	TGTGCCAGTAGTGCGTTGGACAGCATGGGTACTGAAGCTTTCTTT
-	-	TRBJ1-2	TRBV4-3	CASSQEVTLGYTF	TGCGCCAGCAGCCAAGAAGTCACGTTAGGCTACACCTTC